One TCR beta chain is described in this entry. The specificity of this receptor is unknown. Base-call qualities are not available, and no considerably larger clone is one nucleotide away. The sample originates from a study of cytomegalovirus exposure and HLA in healthy donors (dated by TCRdb to about 2017). Regarding the study in general: An earlier analysis of around 600 of the donors reported 250 to 300 Gb of sequence data and 100 million to 140 million unique TCR beta sequences from about 179 million T cells. Roughly 290 gigabases of sequencing data and around 85 million unique TCR sequences made up an early release that covered several hundred HLA-typed donors. Of the roughly 390 genotyped donors, approximately 80% were placed in the genetic ancestry cluster associated with self-reported Caucasian donors. The aim of the study was to test whether cataloging public T cell receptors could identify signatures of past pathogen exposure. Using immunosequencing, the study profiled T cell repertoires from around 670 subjects and related those repertoires to cytomegalovirus serostatus. Along with the roughly 700-subject first cohort, a separate validation cohort of over a hundred different subjects was used. The study combined high-throughput TCR immunosequencing, statistical association of individual TCRs with disease status, and machine learning to predict cytomegalovirus infection status. In a later analysis, previously published TCR beta repertoires from roughly 710 donors were re-analyzed and high-resolution HLA genotyping was added so that TCR occurrence patterns could be studied. Rather than using new phenotypic data, the later analysis identified candidate immune exposures from TCR beta sequences and from how often those sequences occurred across donors. In an earlier analysis of roughly 600 of the donors, high-throughput TCR beta sequencing was used to judge whether each TCR beta V gene segment behaved as functional or pseudogenic. Alongside the repertoire data, information on donor age, sex, ethnicity and CMV serostatus was compiled. Genome-wide SNP genotypes for about 55% of the roughly 670 donors were used in a later genetic analysis, which treated that subset as a discovery cohort. Every discovery cohort repertoire had been produced on one sequencing platform. HLA typing covered class I and class II loci at four-digit resolution. Typing coverage varied by locus: roughly 629-640 donors for A, B, C, DRB1 and DQB1; roughly 500 for DQA1; approximately 570 for DPA1; under 490 for DPB1. Because of strong linkage in the cohort, four or five DR-DQ haplotypes were treated as single units for association and clustering. Across around 400 genotyped donors of the cohort, an average of about 240,000 unique TCR beta nucleotide sequences per donor were sequenced, and roughly 20% of those sequences were non-productive. General study outcomes and caveats: Because counts were too low, seventeen rarely observed V segments, including chromosome 9 orphons, were left out of the earlier analysis of 500 to 750 of the donors. When HLA alleles, especially DR and DQ, strongly co-occurred, attributing TCR associations to individual alleles was difficult. This cohort had only TCR beta chains sequenced, and the lack of alpha or paired-chain data limited which features could be detected. It was suggested by the authors that the approach could potentially be generalized to other disease states and immunological phenotypes. Immune exposure information for the cohort was limited to CMV serostatus. Sequencing depth was assumed to be roughly uniform across donors in the presence/absence analyses, though that assumption may not hold. In an earlier analysis of 587 of the donors, most TCR beta V segments appeared in productive rearrangements about 90% or about 30% of the time, broadly matching IMGT annotations. While some public TCRs were present in many individuals, most TCR sequences turned up only very rarely across donors. In the study, around 150 TCR beta chains were listed as associated with cytomegalovirus. In a later analysis, the rate of TCR association differed among HLA loci, with DRB1 alleles having the most associated TCRs and HLA-C alleles having the fewest. Several of the top co-occurrence clusters appeared to be linked to parvovirus B19, influenza, CMV and Epstein-Barr virus, according to a later analysis. A further reported finding was that TCR beta sequences accurately predicted the HLA-A and HLA-B alleles for most subjects in the first cohort. A later analysis found that HLA-associated TCR beta chains were more clonally expanded and had lower generation probabilities than equally common non-associated chains. The sequencing pipeline was judged likely to have produced a cluster of highly shared sequence variants as a technical artifact. According to a later analysis, most CMV-associated TCR beta chains appeared to be HLA-restricted, and the HLA associations seemed to be driven largely by CMV exposure. A later analysis associated 15,000 to 20,000 TCR beta sequences with specific HLA alleles at a false discovery rate of 0.05. In a later genetic analysis, a missense DCLRE1C variant was associated with V-gene and J-gene trimming of TCR beta chains, and the association was replicated in an independent cohort. The classifier was reported to diagnose cytomegalovirus status with high specificity and sensitivity in both the original and validation cohorts. A few of the identified cytomegalovirus-associated TCR beta chains were confirmed in vitro to be specific for cytomegalovirus antigens. Linkage disequilibrium might explain the correlated functional status among segregating V segments, but an unknown experimental factor could not be ruled out. In a later genetic analysis, fewer N-insertions in productive TCRs were reported among donors in an Asian-associated ancestry cluster than the roughly 700-donor mean. Because some donors lacked HLA typing at each locus, the association tests relied only on the typed subset. The 87-base-pair reads could not distinguish some IMGT-functional V segments, including TRBV6-2 and TRBV6-3, so those segments were excluded.

The germline V gene sets CDR1 to MNHNS and CDR2 to SASEGT. V is clipped by 3 bases and J by 6 bases, and the sequence between their germline boundaries is 9 bases long. The cysteine opens and the phenylalanine closes a CDR3 of 13 amino acids. The entry retains the CDR3 DNA only, 39 bases that are in frame from base 1. The method was the immunoSEQ multiplex PCR assay. A mixture of 60 forward primers for TCR Vbeta segments and 13 reverse primers for TCR Jbeta segments was used in the multiplex PCR. Amplification of the CDR3 region of rearranged TCR beta genes was performed with a multiplex PCR assay on genomic DNA. The amplified TCR beta libraries were sequenced on the Illumina HiSeq System as 87-base-pair reads. In the paper's pipeline: Across the 670 or so repertoires, a later analysis counted some 80 million unique TCR beta chains, around 11 million of which were shared by at least two donors. Raw reads were error-corrected and collapsed into unique sequences by a nearest-neighbor algorithm in which closely related sequences were merged to remove PCR and sequencing errors. To assign V, D and J gene segments, CDR3 sequences were aligned to IMGT reference sequences. For a sequence to be retained, a match of at least six nucleotides was required to both a V gene segment and a J gene segment. A rearrangement counted as productive if the CDR3 had no stop codons and remained in frame with V and J, and every other rearrangement counted as non-productive. Following IMGT convention, CDR3 was defined as the stretch from the second conserved V-encoded cysteine to the conserved J-encoded phenylalanine. Sequences without an unambiguous match to a single V gene segment were excluded from the earlier analysis of a few hundred of the donors. An earlier analysis of fewer than 650 of the donors classified V segments as functional when productive rearrangements were above 56.7% and as segregating when the standard deviation between donors was above 5%. A statistical classification framework was built for diagnosing cytomegalovirus status from the catalog of TCR beta chain sequences. A later analysis assigned V and J genes by comparing TCR nucleotide sequences with IMGT/GENE-DB human TR gene sequences. The TCRdist pipeline was used in a later analysis to assign CDR3 sequences and most-parsimonious VDJ recombination scenarios. In a later analysis, each TCR beta chain was defined by its CDR3 amino acid sequence together with its V-gene family, and reads lacking a unique V-gene family were excluded. As a way to deal with suspected cross-contamination and a sequencing artifact, a later analysis dropped roughly 620 nucleotide sequences that were highly shared and had low generation probability. In a later analysis, a clonal expansion index for each public chain was calculated from normalized within-repertoire ranks of inferred template counts. Generation probabilities in a later analysis came from a VDJ recombination model fitted to out-of-frame rearrangements, and those results were checked against IGoR. A later analysis scored TCR-TCR, TCR-HLA and TCR-CMV co-occurrence with hypergeometric tests, applying a repertoire-size bias correction to TCR pairs. To estimate false discovery rates, a later analysis permuted the HLA or CMV assignments 20 times. A later analysis grouped co-occurring TCRs with DBSCAN, adding TCRdist sequence similarity when clustering within HLA-allele-positive subsets. Repertoires with fewer than 30,000 or more than 120,000 public chains, plus five repertoires with anomalous nucleotide sharing, were excluded from co-occurrence clustering. As stored in TCRdb, this immuneACCESS dataset retains in-frame rearrangements with V and J assigned. A fraction of the clones does not appear; measured against another copy, unresolved V genes explain less than half of the discrepancy, and the remainder lacks a known reason. V and J calls and clone size are as listed in that table; D and trimming were resolved from the DNA. Recorded for this sample are tens of thousands of clones; 70% to 85% of them occurred a single time. The ten largest clones represent roughly 7.7% of the sample.

The cohort comprised fewer than 700 healthy bone marrow donors. Cohort members were all nominally healthy when sampled, although unrecorded immune exposures were likely present. The donor tested CMV seropositive, placing the donor among the roughly 300 seropositive members of the cohort. A peripheral blood sample was provided by each donor, and peripheral blood mononuclear cells were used for TCR beta sequencing. The Qiagen DNeasy Blood Extraction Kit was used to extract genomic DNA from the blood cell samples. The sample was PBMCs. This TCR came from a man in his fifties or sixties in good health and CMV-seropositive. The sequence joins TRBV6-1 to TRBJ2-4; 6 matching bases give a weak D call of TRBD1. The CDR3 region: CASSETDRNIQYF. The nucleotide sequence is TGTGCCAGCAGTGAGACGGACAGAAACATTCAGTACTTC.